A selection of T cell receptor beta chains follows, all from one sample in a study of T cell repertoires in cytomegalovirus infection. TCRdb fed the reads into MiXCR, producing one record per CDR3 protein. The sample gives about 180,000 distinct CDR3 sequences, approximately 15% of which show up once; around 27% is in the top ten. Sequencing was performed on PBMCs. The receptor set was obtained from a human donor in good health (CMV status not recorded). Some clones in this sample may be carry-over from other donors' samples. The CDR3 runs from the conserved cysteine through the conserved F or W. Each record gives: clone size, V gene, D gene, J gene, CDR3 DNA, CDR3 protein. The D gene is left open where the match is weak. Size values are once, few and many counts, or a class for expanded clones, and some rows have none.

>few|TRBV6-2/TRBV6-3|TRBD1|TRBJ1-1
TGTGCCAGCAGTTACCAGGACAGGGCCCGAGACGAAGCTTTCTTT
CASSYQDRARDEAFF
>NA|TRBV5-1|NA|TRBJ2-7
TGCGCCAGCAGCTCAGCGGGCACTATCTACGAGCAGTACTTC
CASSSAGTIYEQYF
>few|TRBV6-2/TRBV6-3|NA|TRBJ2-7
TGTGCCAGCAGTTACGACAGTAACTACGAGCAGTACTTC
CASSYDSNYEQYF
>many|TRBV7-3|NA|TRBJ2-1
TGTGCCAGCAGCTCGGAGGGCAGGGTCCACAATGAGCAGTTCTTC
CASSSEGRVHNEQFF
>NA|TRBV6-1|NA|TRBJ2-5
TGTGCCAGCAGTGAACAGTATAGAGAGACCCAGTACTTC
CASSEQYRETQYF
>NA|TRBV7-9|TRBD1|TRBJ1-2
TGTGCCAGCAGCTCGGGACAGTATGGCTACACCTTC
CASSSGQYGYTF
>NA|TRBV14|NA|TRBJ2-1
TGTGCCAGCAGCCAAGCTCGGGGCCTATCCTACAATGAGCAGTTCTTC
CASSQARGLSYNEQFF
>few|TRBV19|NA|TRBJ2-1
TGTGCCAGTAGTCCAAAGAGGGGCCATGAGCAGTTCTTC
CASSPKRGHEQFF
>NA|TRBV5-1|NA|TRBJ2-3
TGCGCCAGCAGCACTTCCGGCGACTTCGGGCAGTATTTT
CASSTSGDFGQYF
>NA|TRBV29-1|TRBD1|TRBJ1-4
TGCAGCGTACGCAGGGGGGCTAATGAAAAACTGTTTTTT
CSVRRGANEKLFF
>NA|TRBV12-3/TRBV12-4|TRBD2|TRBJ2-5
TGTGCCAGCAGTCCCGGGACTAGCGTCGGGTACTTC
CASSPGTSVGYF
>few|TRBV9|NA|TRBJ2-5
TGTGCCAGCAGCACCCAGGACGGCCCGGGGGCCCAGTACTTC
CASSTQDGPGAQYF
>many|TRBV7-9|NA|TRBJ2-5
TGTGCCAGCAGCTTACCCCCAGGGGAGGGGGAGACCCAGTACTTC
CASSLPPGEGETQYF
>few|TRBV28|TRBD2|TRBJ2-7
TGTGCCAGCATTCAGGAAACTAGCGGGACGTATCCCTACGAGCAGTACTTC
CASIQETSGTYPYEQYF
>few|TRBV20-1|NA|TRBJ2-7
TGCAGTGCTAGGGGGCGGGCCTACGAGCAGTACTTC
CSARGRAYEQYF
>many|TRBV7-2|NA|TRBJ2-5
TGTGCCAGCAGCTTAGATCGCGGGGCGGAGACCCAGTACTTC
CASSLDRGAETQYF
>many|TRBV7-8|NA|TRBJ2-1
TGTGCCAGCAGCTTACCCAGTTTCTCCTACAATGAGCAGTTCTTC
CASSLPSFSYNEQFF
>few|TRBV4-1|TRBD2|TRBJ2-3
TGCGCCAGCAGCCAAGAGGGGACTAGCGGGCGCTCTCGGGATACGCAGTATTTT
CASSQEGTSGRSRDTQYF
>NA|TRBV19|NA|TRBJ2-1
TGTGCCAGTAGTATAGACGGGTTAAGCTCCTACAATGAGCAGTTCTTC
CASSIDGLSSYNEQFF
>NA|TRBV6-6|TRBD1|TRBJ2-1
TGTGCCAGCAGCCCGGACAGGACGGCATACAATGAGCAGTTCTTC
CASSPDRTAYNEQFF
>many|TRBV7-2|TRBD1|TRBJ1-2
TGTGCCAGCAGCTTCGACAGGGCGGGGGGCTACACCTTC
CASSFDRAGGYTF
>few|TRBV7-2|TRBD1|TRBJ1-4
TGTGCCAGCAGCCCAGGGCCCGGGACAGCAATATATCCTAATGAAAAACTGTTTTTT
CASSPGPGTAIYPNEKLFF
>NA|TRBV30|TRBD1|TRBJ1-1
TGTGCCTGGAGGACAGGGTACACTAAAGCTTTCTTT
CAWRTGYTKAFF
>many|TRBV7-2|TRBD2|TRBJ2-7
TGTGCCAGCAGGACATTAGGACTAGCGGGAAACTCCTACGAGCAGTACTTC
CASRTLGLAGNSYEQYF
>many|TRBV7-2|TRBD2|TRBJ2-1
TGTGCCAGCAGCTTCCGGACTAGCGGGGTATACAATGAGCAGTTCTTC
CASSFRTSGVYNEQFF
>few|TRBV7-3|NA|TRBJ1-1
TGTGCCAGCAGCCCCTATAAACTGGAAGCTTTCTTT
CASSPYKLEAFF